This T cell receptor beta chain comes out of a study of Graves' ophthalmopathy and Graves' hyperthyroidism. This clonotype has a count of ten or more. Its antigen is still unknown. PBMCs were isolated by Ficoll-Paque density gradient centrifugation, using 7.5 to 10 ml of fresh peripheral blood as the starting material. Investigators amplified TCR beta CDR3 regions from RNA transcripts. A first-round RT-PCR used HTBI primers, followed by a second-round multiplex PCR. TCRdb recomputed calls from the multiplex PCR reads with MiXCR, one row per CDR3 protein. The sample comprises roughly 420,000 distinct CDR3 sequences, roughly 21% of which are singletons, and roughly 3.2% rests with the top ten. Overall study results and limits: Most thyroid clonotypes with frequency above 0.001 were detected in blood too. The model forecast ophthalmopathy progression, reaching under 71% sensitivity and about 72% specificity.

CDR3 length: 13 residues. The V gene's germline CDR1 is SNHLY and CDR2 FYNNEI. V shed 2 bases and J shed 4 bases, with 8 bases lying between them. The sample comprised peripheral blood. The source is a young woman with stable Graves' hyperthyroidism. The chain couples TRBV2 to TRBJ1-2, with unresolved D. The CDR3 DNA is TGTGCCAGCAGTGAAAGTGTCAGCTATGGCTACACCTTC. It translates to CASSESVSYGYTF.